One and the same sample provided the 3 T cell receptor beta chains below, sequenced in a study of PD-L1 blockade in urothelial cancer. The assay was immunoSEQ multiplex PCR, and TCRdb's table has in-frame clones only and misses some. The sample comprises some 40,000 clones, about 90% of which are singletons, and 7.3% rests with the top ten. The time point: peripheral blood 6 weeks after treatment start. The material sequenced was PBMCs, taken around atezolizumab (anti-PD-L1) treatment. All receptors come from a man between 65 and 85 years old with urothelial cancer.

Written as DNA, the CDR3 is TGCGCCAGCAGCGTCGCTGGGGGGGCTAAAGGGGACGAGCAGTACTTC. Encoded protein: CASSVAGGAKGDEQYF. The chain carries TRBV5-1 and TRBJ2-7, with D tentatively TRBD2 (7 bases). Germline CDR1 SGHRS, CDR2 YFSETQ. V lost 4 bases to trimming and J lost 5 bases, with 22 bases between them. There are 16 residues in the CDR3.

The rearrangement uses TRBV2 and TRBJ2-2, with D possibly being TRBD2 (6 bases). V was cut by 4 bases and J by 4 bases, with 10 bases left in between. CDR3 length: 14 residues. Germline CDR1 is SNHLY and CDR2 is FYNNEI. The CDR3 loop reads CASSVRGATGELFF. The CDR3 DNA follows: TGTGCCAGCAGTGTGCGGGGAGCCACCGGGGAGCTGTTTTTT.

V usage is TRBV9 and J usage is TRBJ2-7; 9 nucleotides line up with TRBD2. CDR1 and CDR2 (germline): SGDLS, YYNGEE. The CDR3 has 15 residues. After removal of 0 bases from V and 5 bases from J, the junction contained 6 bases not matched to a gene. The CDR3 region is CASSVVAGGPHEQYF. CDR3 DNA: TGTGCCAGCAGCGTAGTGGCGGGAGGGCCCCACGAGCAGTACTTC.